This T cell receptor (beta chain) was documented in a study of T cell clonality in common variable immunodeficiency. Study outcomes and limitations: Reportedly, TCR beta sequences from common variable immunodeficiency showed fewer deletions and N-nucleotide insertions.

The length of the CDR3 is 14 residues. Germline CDR1 and CDR2: SGHRS and YFSETQ. V lost 4 bases, J lost 2 bases, and 10 bases lay in between. Clones were sequenced by immunoSEQ multiplex PCR, and TCRdb holds only the in-frame ones, with some missing. The sample was found to contain tens of thousands of clones, and every one recurs. In its sample, this clone was seen many times. Its antigen is still unknown. The CDR3 end falls 3 residues outside the read, so it is completed with the germline J gene. Material for sequencing was peripheral blood mononuclear cells. This clonotype originated in a human donor with common variable immunodeficiency. V usage is TRBV5-1 and J usage is TRBJ2-1; D may be TRBD1 (6 bases). The chain's CDR3 is CASSTWTAYNEQFF. The DNA read from the CDR3 is TGCGCCAGCAGCACCTGGACAGCCTACAATGAG.